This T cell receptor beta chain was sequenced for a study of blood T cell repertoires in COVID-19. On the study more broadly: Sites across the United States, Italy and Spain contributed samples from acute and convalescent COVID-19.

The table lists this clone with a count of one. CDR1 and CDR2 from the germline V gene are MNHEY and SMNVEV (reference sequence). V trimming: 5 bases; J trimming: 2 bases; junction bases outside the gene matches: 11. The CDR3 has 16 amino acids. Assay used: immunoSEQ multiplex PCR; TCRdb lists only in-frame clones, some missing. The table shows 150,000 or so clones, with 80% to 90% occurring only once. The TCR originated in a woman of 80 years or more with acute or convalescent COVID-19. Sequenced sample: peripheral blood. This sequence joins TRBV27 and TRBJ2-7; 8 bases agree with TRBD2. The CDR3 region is CASSPSPGGGAYEQYF. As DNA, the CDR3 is TGTGCCAGCAGTCCTTCCCCGGGAGGGGGGGCCTACGAGCAGTACTTC.